A selection of T cell receptor beta chains follows, all from one sample in a study of blood T cell repertoires in COVID-19. The method was immunoSEQ multiplex PCR; TCRdb's version includes in-frame clones alone and lacks a portion of them. The sample comprises 170,000 or so clones, 88% of which are singletons, and about 6.6% rests with the top ten. Material: PBMCs or T cells enriched from blood (not recorded which). The receptors derive from a woman in her forties or fifties who had recovered from COVID-19. Each CDR3 is given with its conserved first and last residue. Fields, in order: clone size, V gene, CDR3 protein. The size field is filled for only some rows; it gives once, few, many or a size class.

clone_size: .; v_call: TRBV7-2; cdr3_aa: CASSLARNSYEQYF
clone_size: .; v_call: TRBV7-2; cdr3_aa: CASTSSGGMGIETQYF
clone_size: .; v_call: TRBV11-2; cdr3_aa: CASSLDTELGAFF
clone_size: .; v_call: TRBV7-3; cdr3_aa: CASSLLRGEKLFF
clone_size: once; v_call: TRBV19; cdr3_aa: CASRARNQDEQYF
clone_size: .; v_call: TRBV15; cdr3_aa: CATSRDFDSYGYTF
clone_size: .; v_call: TRBV10-3; cdr3_aa: CAISEPTPGLAGPDPYEQYF
clone_size: .; v_call: TRBV6-5; cdr3_aa: CASSSTGGAGYTF
clone_size: .; v_call: TRBV7-9; cdr3_aa: CASSGTGTSENTGELFF
clone_size: .; v_call: TRBV18; cdr3_aa: CASSPGTGGYGYTF
clone_size: .; v_call: TRBV6-5; cdr3_aa: CASTKETGLNTEAFF
clone_size: .; v_call: TRBV11-3; cdr3_aa: CASLGLGEDTQYF
clone_size: once; v_call: TRBV7-6; cdr3_aa: CARPTHRGGNQPQHF
clone_size: .; v_call: TRBV20-1; cdr3_aa: CSAPRVDTQYF
clone_size: .; v_call: TRBV5-4; cdr3_aa: CASSLDYRSGANVLTF